The rows below give T cell receptor beta chains drawn from one sample of a study of cytomegalovirus exposure and HLA in healthy donors. TCRdb's copy holds only in-frame clones and misses some; the assay was immunoSEQ multiplex PCR. The sample lists over 200,000 clones, approximately 79% seen once, with less than 2% in the top ten. Sequencing was carried out using PBMCs. The receptors derive from a male donor in good health and CMV-seronegative. Each CDR3 is given with its conserved first and last residue. The order of the fields is clone size, V gene, D gene, J gene, CDR3 protein, CDR3 DNA. A D gene is named only where the DNA matches it firmly. Some rows have no size entry. The others give once, few or many, or a class for an expanded clone.

abundance: .
v_gene: TRBV29-1
d_gene: .
j_gene: TRBJ2-2
CDR3aa: CSGGLYTGELFF
CDR3nt: TGCAGCGGGGGACTCTACACCGGGGAGCTGTTTTTT

abundance: .
v_gene: TRBV6-6
d_gene: .
j_gene: TRBJ2-2
CDR3aa: CASSLGGMNTGELFF
CDR3nt: TGTGCCAGCAGCCTAGGGGGAATGAACACCGGGGAGCTGTTTTTT

abundance: .
v_gene: TRBV11-2
d_gene: .
j_gene: TRBJ1-4
CDR3aa: CASSFSGGRPEKLFF
CDR3nt: TGTGCCAGCAGCTTTTCGGGGGGTCGGCCAGAAAAACTGTTTTTT

abundance: few
v_gene: TRBV6-5
d_gene: .
j_gene: TRBJ2-2
CDR3aa: CASSMSTGELFF
CDR3nt: TGTGCCAGCAGTATGAGCACCGGGGAGCTGTTTTTT

abundance: .
v_gene: TRBV6-6
d_gene: .
j_gene: TRBJ2-7
CDR3aa: CASSYTASYEQYF
CDR3nt: TGTGCCAGCAGTTATACAGCCTCCTACGAGCAGTACTTC

abundance: .
v_gene: TRBV9
d_gene: TRBD2
j_gene: TRBJ2-5
CDR3aa: CASSPGLADPEETQYF
CDR3nt: TGTGCCAGCAGCCCGGGACTAGCGGACCCAGAAGAGACCCAGTACTTC

abundance: once
v_gene: TRBV19
d_gene: .
j_gene: TRBJ1-1
CDR3aa: CASSRTVRVEAFF
CDR3nt: TGTGCCAGTAGTAGGACAGTACGTGTGGAAGCTTTCTTT

abundance: .
v_gene: TRBV6-1
d_gene: TRBD1
j_gene: TRBJ2-7
CDR3aa: CASSRGQGYEQYF
CDR3nt: TGTGCCAGCAGTAGGGGACAGGGCTACGAGCAGTACTTC

abundance: .
v_gene: TRBV2
d_gene: .
j_gene: TRBJ1-1
CDR3aa: CASRFGGPEAFF
CDR3nt: TGTGCCAGCAGGTTCGGAGGACCTGAAGCTTTCTTT

abundance: .
v_gene: TRBV28
d_gene: .
j_gene: TRBJ2-7
CDR3aa: CASSLYEGAGEQYF
CDR3nt: TGTGCCAGCAGTTTGTACGAAGGGGCTGGAGAGCAGTACTTC

abundance: .
v_gene: TRBV18
d_gene: .
j_gene: TRBJ1-1
CDR3aa: CASSPAGNTEAFF
CDR3nt: TGTGCCAGCTCACCTGCAGGGAACACTGAAGCTTTCTTT

abundance: .
v_gene: TRBV28
d_gene: .
j_gene: TRBJ1-5
CDR3aa: CASSPRGAYQPQHF
CDR3nt: TGTGCCAGCAGCCCACGGGGGGCGTATCAGCCCCAGCATTTT

abundance: .
v_gene: TRBV2
d_gene: .
j_gene: TRBJ1-6
CDR3aa: CASSESSSYNSPLHF
CDR3nt: TGTGCCAGCAGTGAATCCAGCTCCTATAATTCACCCCTCCACTTT

abundance: .
v_gene: TRBV7-9
d_gene: .
j_gene: TRBJ2-5
CDR3aa: CASSPDSRETQYF
CDR3nt: TGTGCCAGCAGCCCGGACAGTCGAGAGACCCAGTACTTC

abundance: few
v_gene: TRBV7-9
d_gene: TRBD2
j_gene: TRBJ2-6
CDR3aa: CASSSIRSGSSGANVLTF
CDR3nt: TGTGCCAGCAGCTCCATCCGGAGCGGGAGTTCTGGGGCCAACGTCCTGACTTTC

abundance: .
v_gene: TRBV28
d_gene: TRBD1
j_gene: TRBJ2-3
CDR3aa: CASSTPGQGTDTQYF
CDR3nt: TGTGCCAGCAGTACCCCGGGACAGGGGACAGATACGCAGTATTTT

abundance: .
v_gene: TRBV5-1
d_gene: .
j_gene: TRBJ2-2
CDR3aa: CASSLGLGSGTGELFF
CDR3nt: TGCGCCAGCAGCTTAGGTCTAGGCTCGGGCACCGGGGAGCTGTTTTTT

abundance: few
v_gene: TRBV4-1
d_gene: .
j_gene: TRBJ2-1
CDR3aa: CASSQVPGLPQSSYNEQFF
CDR3nt: TGCGCCAGCAGCCAAGTCCCGGGACTTCCACAGAGCTCCTACAATGAGCAGTTCTTC

abundance: .
v_gene: TRBV25-1
d_gene: .
j_gene: TRBJ1-5
CDR3aa: CASSEYGSGNQPQHF
CDR3nt: TGTGCCAGCAGTGAATACGGATCAGGGAATCAGCCCCAGCATTTT

abundance: .
v_gene: TRBV5-1
d_gene: .
j_gene: TRBJ2-2
CDR3aa: CASSWADTGELFF
CDR3nt: TGCGCCAGCAGCTGGGCTGACACCGGGGAGCTGTTTTTT

abundance: .
v_gene: TRBV19
d_gene: .
j_gene: TRBJ2-1
CDR3aa: CATTLRHGYNEQFF
CDR3nt: TGTGCCACTACTCTCAGACACGGCTACAATGAGCAGTTCTTC

abundance: .
v_gene: TRBV5-1
d_gene: TRBD1
j_gene: TRBJ2-3
CDR3aa: CASRLVGTASTDTQYF
CDR3nt: TGCGCCAGCAGGCTGGTGGGGACAGCTAGCACAGATACGCAGTATTTT

abundance: .
v_gene: TRBV5-1
d_gene: TRBD2
j_gene: TRBJ2-1
CDR3aa: CASSFAGGGNEQFF
CDR3nt: TGCGCCAGCAGCTTTGCGGGGGGAGGCAATGAGCAGTTCTTC

abundance: .
v_gene: TRBV7-2
d_gene: .
j_gene: TRBJ1-1
CDR3aa: CASSLMTLNTEAFF
CDR3nt: TGTGCCAGCAGCTTAATGACACTGAACACTGAAGCTTTCTTT

abundance: .
v_gene: TRBV30
d_gene: .
j_gene: TRBJ1-1
CDR3aa: CAWELTANTEAFF
CDR3nt: TGTGCCTGGGAATTGACAGCGAACACTGAAGCTTTCTTT

abundance: once
v_gene: TRBV28
d_gene: .
j_gene: TRBJ1-5
CDR3aa: CASSQGTRGNQPQHF
CDR3nt: TGTGCCAGCAGTCAGGGGACCAGAGGCAATCAGCCCCAGCATTTT

abundance: .
v_gene: TRBV5-1
d_gene: TRBD1
j_gene: TRBJ2-3
CDR3aa: CASSLLGQGAGTDTQYF
CDR3nt: TGCGCCAGCAGCTTGTTGGGACAGGGGGCCGGCACAGATACGCAGTATTTT

abundance: once
v_gene: TRBV4-3
d_gene: TRBD1
j_gene: TRBJ2-1
CDR3aa: CASSQEQPGTGVNEQFF
CDR3nt: TGCGCCAGCAGCCAAGAACAACCCGGGACAGGGGTCAATGAGCAGTTCTTC

abundance: .
v_gene: TRBV7-2
d_gene: TRBD2
j_gene: TRBJ2-2
CDR3aa: CASSLRLAGGENTGELFF
CDR3nt: TGTGCCAGCAGCCTTCGCTTAGCGGGGGGCGAGAACACCGGGGAGCTGTTTTTT

abundance: .
v_gene: TRBV5-1
d_gene: TRBD1
j_gene: TRBJ2-1
CDR3aa: CASGGQGSYNEQFF
CDR3nt: TGCGCCAGCGGAGGACAGGGCTCCTACAATGAGCAGTTCTTC

abundance: .
v_gene: TRBV7-6
d_gene: .
j_gene: TRBJ2-6
CDR3aa: CASSFGFSYRGGGANVLTF
CDR3nt: TGTGCCAGCAGCTTCGGTTTTTCATATCGGGGTGGTGGGGCCAACGTCCTGACTTTC

abundance: .
v_gene: TRBV19
d_gene: .
j_gene: TRBJ1-1
CDR3aa: CASSIVASRGTEAFF
CDR3nt: TGTGCCAGTAGTATAGTGGCCAGCCGGGGGACTGAAGCTTTCTTT

abundance: few
v_gene: TRBV7-8
d_gene: TRBD2
j_gene: TRBJ2-7
CDR3aa: CASSLTGTGGLGEQYF
CDR3nt: TGTGCCAGCAGCTTAACCGGAACGGGAGGTCTGGGCGAGCAGTACTTC

abundance: .
v_gene: TRBV19
d_gene: TRBD1
j_gene: TRBJ2-7
CDR3aa: CASSTGQEISYEQYF
CDR3nt: TGTGCCAGTAGTACGGGACAGGAGATCTCCTACGAGCAGTACTTC

abundance: once
v_gene: TRBV28
d_gene: TRBD1
j_gene: TRBJ1-1
CDR3aa: CASSQGGWMIEAFF
CDR3nt: TGTGCCAGCAGCCAGGGGGGTTGGATGATAGAAGCTTTCTTT

abundance: .
v_gene: TRBV7-2
d_gene: .
j_gene: TRBJ2-2
CDR3aa: CASSLVGQGYTGELFF
CDR3nt: TGTGCCAGCAGCTTAGTGGGTCAGGGCTACACCGGGGAGCTGTTTTTT

abundance: .
v_gene: TRBV6-5
d_gene: .
j_gene: TRBJ2-7
CDR3aa: CASSWAPSYEQYF
CDR3nt: TGTGCCAGCAGTTGGGCACCTTCCTACGAGCAGTACTTC

abundance: .
v_gene: TRBV5-6
d_gene: .
j_gene: TRBJ2-1
CDR3aa: CASSLPSVSYNEQFF
CDR3nt: TGTGCCAGCAGCCTGCCCAGCGTTTCCTACAATGAGCAGTTCTTC

abundance: .
v_gene: TRBV18
d_gene: .
j_gene: TRBJ2-2
CDR3aa: CASSPSGYAGELFF
CDR3nt: TGTGCCAGCTCACCGTCGGGTTACGCCGGGGAGCTGTTTTTT

abundance: .
v_gene: TRBV11-3
d_gene: TRBD1
j_gene: TRBJ2-2
CDR3aa: CASSAWDRGGATGELFF
CDR3nt: TGTGCCAGCAGCGCCTGGGACAGGGGGGGGGCCACCGGGGAGCTGTTTTTT

abundance: .
v_gene: TRBV7-9
d_gene: .
j_gene: TRBJ1-2
CDR3aa: CASSLVTWRVF
CDR3nt: TGTGCCAGCAGCTTAGTGACGTGGCGGGTCTTC

abundance: .
v_gene: TRBV19
d_gene: .
j_gene: TRBJ1-6
CDR3aa: CASSIDWETLSPLHF
CDR3nt: TGTGCCAGTAGTATAGACTGGGAGACGCTTTCACCCCTCCACTTT

abundance: once
v_gene: TRBV9
d_gene: TRBD2
j_gene: TRBJ2-5
CDR3aa: CASSVSPSFGGGALETQYF
CDR3nt: TGTGCCAGCAGCGTAAGTCCCTCGTTTGGCGGGGGGGCGCTAGAGACCCAGTACTTC

abundance: .
v_gene: TRBV7-2
d_gene: .
j_gene: TRBJ1-3
CDR3aa: CASSFQQSGNTIYF
CDR3nt: TGTGCCAGCAGCTTCCAACAGTCTGGAAACACCATATATTTT

abundance: .
v_gene: TRBV28
d_gene: .
j_gene: TRBJ2-1
CDR3aa: CASSPLYNEQFF
CDR3nt: TGTGCCAGCAGTCCTCTCTACAATGAGCAGTTCTTC

abundance: .
v_gene: TRBV10-3
d_gene: .
j_gene: TRBJ2-7
CDR3aa: CATGGAKSSYEQYF
CDR3nt: TGTGCCACTGGAGGGGCTAAAAGCTCCTACGAGCAGTACTTC

abundance: .
v_gene: TRBV6-5
d_gene: .
j_gene: TRBJ2-7
CDR3aa: CASSYLDTSYEQYF
CDR3nt: TGTGCCAGCAGTTACTTAGACACCTCCTACGAGCAGTACTTC

abundance: .
v_gene: TRBV10-3
d_gene: .
j_gene: TRBJ2-5
CDR3aa: CAISESGTETQYF
CDR3nt: TGTGCCATCAGTGAGTCTGGCACGGAGACCCAGTACTTC

abundance: .
v_gene: TRBV7-9
d_gene: TRBD1
j_gene: TRBJ1-5
CDR3aa: CASSLGQGDQPQHF
CDR3nt: TGTGCCAGCAGCTTAGGGCAGGGGGATCAGCCCCAGCATTTT